This is a list of T cell receptor beta chains from one sample in a study of blood T cell repertoires in COVID-19. Sequencing was performed with immunoSEQ multiplex PCR; in TCRdb, only in-frame clones are kept and a portion is missing. The repertoire holds about 97,000 clones, around nine tenths seen once, with approximately 2.9% in the top ten. Source material: peripheral blood. The receptors here all came from a man in his fifties with active or convalescent COVID-19. Each CDR3 is given with its conserved first and last residue. D genes are given only for firm matches. The listing skips clone size in some rows; elsewhere it reads once, few, many or a size class.

once | - | TRBJ2-2 | TRBV19 | TGTGCCAGTAGTATAGGTTCGGCGAACACCGGGGAGCTGTTTTTT | CASSIGSANTGELFF
- | TRBD1 | TRBJ1-5 | TRBV12-5 | TGTGCTAGTGGTTCTAACGCCGATACAGGGGGACGAGAGTTTAGCAATCAGCCCCAGCATTTT | CASGSNADTGGREFSNQPQHF
- | TRBD2 | TRBJ2-1 | TRBV5-1 | TGCGCCAGCCAAAGCGGGGGGGCTTACAATGAGCAGTTCTTC | CASQSGGAYNEQFF
- | TRBD1 | TRBJ2-5 | TRBV7-9 | TGTGCCAGCAGCTTACACGCAGGGGGCAAGGAGACCCAGTACTTC | CASSLHAGGKETQYF
- | TRBD1 | TRBJ1-5 | TRBV7-9 | TGTGCCAGCAGCTCGGGAGGGGGCGAGCAGCCCCAGCATTTT | CASSSGGGEQPQHF
- | - | TRBJ1-2 | TRBV3-1/TRBV3-2 | TGTGCCAGCAGCGGTGGACAGTCTTATGGCTACACCTTC | CASSGGQSYGYTF
- | TRBD2 | TRBJ2-5 | TRBV20-1 | TGCAGTGCTAGTCCGCTAGCGGGGGACCAAGAGACCCAGTACTTC | CSASPLAGDQETQYF
- | - | TRBJ1-5 | TRBV5-1 | TGCGCCAGCAGCCCGGACAGCTCAAATCAGCCCCAGCATTTT | CASSPDSSNQPQHF
- | TRBD1 | TRBJ1-6 | TRBV2 | TGTGCCAGCAGTGTTGGAGGGGGCCGTAATTCACCCCTCCACTTT | CASSVGGGRNSPLHF
- | TRBD2 | TRBJ2-3 | TRBV19 | TGTGCCAGTAGTCCTTTAGGTAGCGGGGGCACAGATACGCAGTATTTT | CASSPLGSGGTDTQYF
- | - | TRBJ1-3 | TRBV5-1 | TGCGCCAGCAGCAACGGGGAAGCTTTTGGAAACACCATATATTTT | CASSNGEAFGNTIYF
- | - | TRBJ1-3 | TRBV6-2/TRBV6-3 | TGTGCCAGCAGTTATTCGGGATCTGGAAACACCATATATTTT | CASSYSGSGNTIYF
once | TRBD1 | TRBJ1-6 | TRBV9 | TGTGCCAGCAGCGGGGGACAGCTGAATTCACCCCTCCACTTT | CASSGGQLNSPLHF
few | TRBD1 | TRBJ1-5 | TRBV19 | TGTGCCAGTAGTATGGCGGGACAGGTTATGAATCAGCCCCAGCATTTT | CASSMAGQVMNQPQHF
- | TRBD1 | TRBJ1-5 | TRBV6-4 | TGTGCCAGCAGTGAGGGGACAGGGGTCGGGAATCAGCCCCAGCATTTT | CASSEGTGVGNQPQHF
once | TRBD1 | TRBJ1-6 | TRBV7-8 | TGTGCCAGCAGCTTATTTAGGGACAGGGCCTATAATTCACCCCTCCACTTT | CASSLFRDRAYNSPLHF
- | TRBD1 | TRBJ2-2 | TRBV10-1 | TGCGCCAGCAGTCTTGGACAGGGGGCGAAGGTCGGCGGGGAGCTGTTTTTT | CASSLGQGAKVGGELFF
- | TRBD1 | TRBJ2-4 | TRBV14 | TGTGCCAGCAGCCCAAACAGGGGTTCCGGCATTCAGTACTTC | CASSPNRGSGIQYF
- | - | TRBJ1-1 | TRBV6-1 | TGTGCCAGCAGTGAACTAGCCAGAGTCGGAACTGAAGCTTTCTTT | CASSELARVGTEAFF
once | TRBD1 | TRBJ2-1 | TRBV11-3 | TGTGCCAGCAGCCTAGGACAGGGTGATGAGCAGTTCTTC | CASSLGQGDEQFF
- | TRBD1 | TRBJ1-1 | TRBV24-1 | TGTGCCACCAGTGAGACAGGGCCGAACACTGAAGCTTTCTTT | CATSETGPNTEAFF
- | TRBD1 | TRBJ2-5 | TRBV5-1 | TGCGCCAGCAGCTTGGGACAGGGGTTCGGAGAGACCCAGTACTTC | CASSLGQGFGETQYF
- | TRBD1 | TRBJ1-2 | TRBV6-5 | TGTGCCAGCAGTTCCCGAGACAGGGAATGCTACACCTTC | CASSSRDRECYTF
- | - | TRBJ1-2 | TRBV28 | TGTGCCAGCAGATACCCCGTAGGGGAAAACTATGGCTACACCTTC | CASRYPVGENYGYTF
few | TRBD1 | TRBJ1-5 | TRBV30 | TGTGCCTGGAGCCCGACAGGGAGGTCTCAGCCCCAGCATTTT | CAWSPTGRSQPQHF
- | - | TRBJ1-1 | TRBV5-1 | TGCGCCAGCAGCTTGGCCGTTTGGACATTGAACACTGAAGCTTTCTTT | CASSLAVWTLNTEAFF
- | TRBD2 | TRBJ2-2 | TRBV25-1 | TGTGCCAGCAGCGCACTAGCGGGGGGCGCGAACACCGGGGAGCTGTTTTTT | CASSALAGGANTGELFF
- | - | TRBJ1-1 | TRBV12-3/TRBV12-4 | TGTGCCAGCAGTCCCTCCCCGGGGTCTGAAGCTTTCTTT | CASSPSPGSEAFF
- | - | TRBJ1-4 | TRBV13 | TGTGCCAGCAGCGCGCACAGGGAGAGGGTGGGTAATGAAAAACTGTTTTTT | CASSAHRERVGNEKLFF
- | - | TRBJ2-7 | TRBV10-1 | TGCGCCAGCAGTTCTGGACAGTCCTACGAGCAGTACTTC | CASSSGQSYEQYF
- | - | TRBJ1-5 | TRBV6-5 | TGTGCCAGCAAACGAACAGGGACGGGCAATCAGCCCCAGCATTTT | CASKRTGTGNQPQHF
few | - | TRBJ2-5 | TRBV11-3 | TGTGCCAGCAGCTTAGCATTTCGGCAGGGAACCCAGTACTTC | CASSLAFRQGTQYF
- | TRBD1 | TRBJ1-4 | TRBV5-1 | TGCGCCAGCAGCTTGGCGGGACAGGGCGCCACTAATGAAAAACTGTTTTTT | CASSLAGQGATNEKLFF
once | - | TRBJ2-7 | TRBV27 | TGTGCCAGCAGTGCCGGGGAACCCTACGAGCAGTACTTC | CASSAGEPYEQYF
- | - | TRBJ2-2 | TRBV9 | TGTGCCAGCAGCCTATACGGGGTTACCGGGGAGCTGTTTTTT | CASSLYGVTGELFF
once | - | TRBJ2-2 | TRBV15 | TGTGCCACCAGCAGCCTCGGCGGGGAGCTGTTTTTT | CATSSLGGELFF
- | - | TRBJ1-2 | TRBV27 | TGTGCCAGCAGTTTCAGGCAGGGTCATGGCTACACCTTC | CASSFRQGHGYTF
few | TRBD2 | TRBJ2-1 | TRBV7-7 | TGTGCCAGCAGCCCGGGACTAGCGGGGGGAAGTGAGCAGTTCTTC | CASSPGLAGGSEQFF
- | - | TRBJ1-4 | TRBV27 | TGTGCCAGCAGATACTCGGACAGCCGGCGAGAAAAACTGTTTTTT | CASRYSDSRREKLFF
- | - | TRBJ2-7 | TRBV25-1 | TGTGCCAGCAGCTCCGGGACATTCCACGAGCAGTACTTC | CASSSGTFHEQYF
- | - | TRBJ2-2 | TRBV6-4 | TGTGCCAGCAGTCAGACTAGAACCGGGGAGCTGTTTTTT | CASSQTRTGELFF
- | TRBD1 | TRBJ1-5 | TRBV30 | TGTGCCTGGAGTCCACTGGGACAGGGCAGTTATCAGCCCCAGCATTTT | CAWSPLGQGSYQPQHF
- | TRBD1 | TRBJ1-3 | TRBV11-2 | TGTGCCAGCAGCTTAGTGGGGACAGGGCGCGGAAACACCATATATTTT | CASSLVGTGRGNTIYF
- | TRBD2 | TRBJ2-1 | TRBV19 | TGTGCCAGTAGGGGTAGCGGGGCTTTCTCCTACAATGAGCAGTTCTTC | CASRGSGAFSYNEQFF
- | TRBD1 | TRBJ2-3 | TRBV27 | TGTGCCAGCACCTCAGTCGGGACAGGGAACACAGATACGCAGTATTTT | CASTSVGTGNTDTQYF
- | - | TRBJ2-7 | TRBV10-3 | TGTGCCATCAGTGAGTCGCGTGGCAGGACCTACGAGCAGTACTTC | CAISESRGRTYEQYF
- | TRBD2 | TRBJ2-5 | TRBV6-1 | TGTGCCAGCAGTGAGGGGACTACTAAAGAGACCCAGTACTTC | CASSEGTTKETQYF
- | - | TRBJ1-5 | TRBV2 | TGTGCCAGCAGACAGGGAAGTCAGCCCCAGCATTTT | CASRQGSQPQHF
- | TRBD2 | TRBJ2-5 | TRBV9 | TGTGCCAGCAGCGTAGCCCTAGCGGGGGGGGAGCAAGAGACCCAGTACTTC | CASSVALAGGEQETQYF
- | - | TRBJ1-1 | TRBV6-4 | TGTGCCAGCAGTGACTATCAGAACACTGAAGCTTTCTTT | CASSDYQNTEAFF
once | - | TRBJ1-1 | TRBV23-1 | TGCGCCAGCACCCCCAGGGCTAACACTGAAGCTTTCTTT | CASTPRANTEAFF
once | - | TRBJ2-7 | TRBV5-1 | TGCGCCAGCAGGGGGACGGGGGGCGCATACGAGCAGTACTTC | CASRGTGGAYEQYF
- | - | TRBJ2-2 | TRBV7-9 | TGTGCCAGCAGCCCGAGACACAGGGATAACACCGGGGAGCTGTTTTTT | CASSPRHRDNTGELFF
- | TRBD1 | TRBJ1-1 | TRBV23-1 | TGCGCCAGCAGTCACGGGACAGGCGGCACTGAAGCTTTCTTT | CASSHGTGGTEAFF
- | - | TRBJ2-4 | TRBV13 | TGTGCCAGCAGCTTAGGGAGTCGTGGAAACATTCAGTACTTC | CASSLGSRGNIQYF
- | - | TRBJ2-1 | TRBV3-1/TRBV3-2 | TGTGCCAGCAGCCAAGAGGGCAGTTCCGATGAGCAGTTCTTC | CASSQEGSSDEQFF
- | - | TRBJ1-2 | TRBV27 | TGTGCCAGCAGATCGCAGGGCTGGGGCTACACCTTC | CASRSQGWGYTF